The next 7 T cell receptor beta chains were all read from a single sample in a study of early T cells in non-severe SARS-CoV-2 infection. A single record per CDR3 protein comes from TCRdb applying MiXCR to the 5' RACE reads. The profile shows 45,000 to 55,000 distinct CDR3 sequences, under 14% of them singletons. The sample taken for sequencing was whole blood. Receptors originate from an adult who was a healthcare worker with PCR-confirmed SARS-CoV-2 infection or an uninfected control (not recorded which).

This clonotype was picked up many times. The J gene is TRBJ2-7, the V gene TRBV28; D remains ambiguous. This CDR3 has 12 amino acids. Trimming removed 7 bases from V and 3 bases from J, with 10 bases in between. The germline CDR1 and CDR2 sequences are MDHEN and SYDVKM. Written as DNA, the CDR3 is TGTGCCAGCAATCTACAGAACTACGAGCAGTACTTC. Its protein is CASNLQNYEQYF.

In its sample, this clonotype was seen many times. The chain employs TRBV19 and TRBJ2-3; D gene uncertain. V was trimmed by 6 bases and J by 5 bases, leaving 6 bases between them. Per germline, CDR1 LNHDA and CDR2 SQIVND (reference sequence). There are 11 residues in the CDR3. This CDR3 reads CASRGGDTQYF. The CDR3 DNA reads as TGTGCCAGTAGAGGTGGAGATACGCAGTATTTT.

The genes are TRBV28 and TRBJ2-7; 7 bases align to TRBD1. The J segment lost 1 base and the V segment lost 7 bases, leaving 7 bases of the junction unmatched. Germline assignment: CDR1 MDHEN and CDR2 SYDVKM. The CDR3 is made up of 14 amino acids. The CDR3 nucleotides are TGTGCCAGCACCAGACAGGGCAATTCCTACGAGCAGTACTTC. It translates to CASTRQGNSYEQYF. Based on the CDR3 plus reference TRBV28 and TRBJ2-7, the full variable domain is DVKVTQSSRYLVKRTGEKVFLECVQDMDHENMFWYRQDPGLGLRLIYFSYDVKMKEKGDIPEGYSVSREKKERFSLILESASTNQTSMYLCASTRQGNSYEQYFGPGTRLTVT.

This clonotype has at least ten counts. The chain joins TRBV28 to TRBJ2-3, with unresolved D. Germline CDR1 and CDR2: MDHEN and SYDVKM. The CDR3 contains 13 residues. The ends were cut back, 2 bases at V and 2 bases at J, with 5 bases in the middle. The CDR3 nucleotides read TGTGCCAGCAGTTTAGGGATCACAGATACGCAGTATTTT. Translated, it gives CASSLGITDTQYF.

This chain links TRBV20-1 with TRBJ2-7; 8 bases align to TRBD1. The CDR3 consists of 14 residues. Germline values: CDR1 DFQATT, CDR2 SNEGSKA (reference sequence). V shed 6 bases, J shed 3 bases, and the junction held 10 bases outside the gene matches. DNA for the CDR3: TGCAGTGCAACCGAGACAGGGGTCGACTACGAGCAGTACTTC. Translating gives CSATETGVDYEQYF.

This clonotype was recorded a few times. The V gene is TRBV28, the J gene TRBJ2-7; 8 nucleotides match TRBD1. The CDR3 is made up of 16 amino acids. The germline gives CDR1 MDHEN, CDR2 SYDVKM. The V gene end was trimmed by 5 bases and the J gene end by 4 bases; junction bases not matched to a gene: 13. CDR3 coding DNA: TGTGCCAGCAGTCCACCCCAGCGCAGGGGGCGGTACGAGCAGTACTTC. Translation gives CASSPPQRRGRYEQYF.

The chain employs TRBV18 and TRBJ2-3; D is undetermined. CDR1 is KGHSH and CDR2 is LQKENI in the germline V gene. V was cut by 3 bases and J by 0 bases, with 16 bases left in between. The CDR3 loop spans 17 amino acids. The CDR3 here is CASSPLAQLPSTDTQYF. The CDR3 coding sequence is TGTGCCAGCTCACCCCTCGCCCAGTTACCTAGCACAGATACGCAGTATTTT.